The 28 T cell receptor beta chains below come from one sample, sequenced in a study of blood T cell repertoires in COVID-19. Some clones are missing from TCRdb's copy, which holds only in-frame ones; the method was immunoSEQ multiplex PCR. The sample lists fewer than 200,000 clones, 60% to 85% seen once, with approximately 3% in the top ten. The sequencing input was peripheral blood. All receptors derive from a man between 70 and 80 years old with acute or convalescent COVID-19.

The chain couples TRBV7-9 to TRBJ2-3; D unresolved. From germline, CDR1 is SEHNR and CDR2 FQNEAQ (reference sequence). This CDR3 spans 12 amino acids. V dropped 3 bases and J dropped 4 bases, with 5 bases sitting between them. CDR3 coding DNA: TGTGCCAGCAGCTTGTCTGCAGATACGCAGTATTTT. Translating it yields CASSLSADTQYF.

This sequence joins TRBV27 and TRBJ1-5, with 12 bases identical to TRBD1. Germline CDR1 is MNHEY and CDR2 is SMNVEV (reference sequence). The CDR3 covers 15 residues. The J segment lost 5 bases and the V segment lost 7 bases, leaving 6 bases of the junction unmatched. The CDR3 coding sequence is TGTGCCAGCAAAGCGGGACAGGGGGCTGATCAGCCCCAGCATTTT. Translated, it gives CASKAGQGADQPQHF.

The CDR3 protein is CASSFTTSTDTQYF. CDR3 bases: TGTGCCAGCAGTTTCACCACTAGCACAGATACGCAGTATTTT. The J gene is TRBJ2-3, the V gene TRBV28; no clear D. V lost 3 bases to trimming and J lost 0 bases, with 7 bases between them. CDR1 is MDHEN, CDR2 SYDVKM, per germline. The CDR3 length is 14 residues.

The chain is built from TRBV19 and TRBJ2-1; 11 nucleotides match TRBD1. V dropped 3 bases and J dropped 4; count of bases not matched to a gene: 5. CDR3 size: 16 residues. Germline V gene data show CDR1 as LNHDA and CDR2 as SQIVND (reference sequence). The CDR3 loop is CASSIGTGGIYNEQFF. The CDR3 coding sequence is TGTGCCAGTAGTATCGGGACAGGGGGAATATACAATGAGCAGTTCTTC.

V and J are TRBV2 and TRBJ1-1, with D possibly matching TRBD1 (5 bases). V was shortened by 8 bases and J by 1 base, with 20 bases between the two germline ends. Germline V gene data show CDR1 as SNHLY and CDR2 as FYNNEI. The CDR3 contains 16 residues. CDR3 coding DNA: TGTGCCAGCCAGACTTTTAACCGCAGGGAGAACACTGAAGCTTTCTTT. Amino acid sequence: CASQTFNRRENTEAFF.

Remarks on this clone: Other DNA sequences in the same sample also yield this CDR3. The chain combines TRBV6-6 with TRBJ2-1; D perhaps matches TRBD2 (7 bases). Trimming stripped 5 bases from V and 7 bases from J, with 15 bases between. Germline assignment: CDR1 MNHNY and CDR2 SVGAGI (reference sequence). The CDR3 consists of 14 residues. CDR3 region: CASSPLGGGNEQFF. The CDR3 nucleotides read TGTGCCAGCAGTCCCCTGGGAGGGGGGAATGAGCAGTTCTTC.

This rearrangement joins TRBV5-8 to TRBJ1-1; no firm D call. The germline V gene encodes CDR1 SGHTS and CDR2 YDEGEE. This CDR3 has 13 residues. V was cut by 5 bases and J by 7 bases, with 15 bases left in between. As DNA, the CDR3 is TGTGCCAGCAGTCCCAGGTTAATACTTGAAGCTTTCTTT. It encodes CASSPRLILEAFF.

The chain links TRBV3-1 (or the pseudogene TRBV3-2) to TRBJ2-6; 13 positions match TRBD2. This CDR3 has 18 residues. Germline CDR1 and CDR2: LGHDT and YNNKEL (reference sequence). V shed 4 bases, J shed 0 bases, and the junction held 3 bases outside the gene matches. The CDR3 loop reads CASSRLAGGISGANVLTF. The DNA of the CDR3 is TGTGCCAGCAGCCGACTAGCGGGAGGAATCTCTGGGGCCAACGTCCTGACTTTC.

For this clone: This CDR3 is also generated by other DNA sequences in the sample. The chain employs TRBV5-1 and TRBJ2-1, with TRBD2 matching over 10 bases. CDR1 SGHRS and CDR2 YFSETQ come from the germline V gene. The ends lost 1 base at V and 3 bases at J; junction bases unmatched: 1. CDR3 length: 15 amino acids. The CDR3 bases are TGCGCCAGCAGCTTGACTAGCGGGGTCTACAATGAGCAGTTCTTC. As protein: CASSLTSGVYNEQFF.

This clone was observed once. The rearrangement uses TRBV6-1 and TRBJ2-7, with D maybe TRBD2 (6 bases). The CDR3 has 14 amino acids. CDR1 is MNHNS and CDR2 is SASEGT in the germline V gene. Trimming cost V 6 bases and J 6 bases, with 18 bases left between them. CDR3: CASRVGGSATEQYF. The CDR3 DNA follows: TGTGCCAGCAGGGTGGGGGGAAGTGCTACCGAGCAGTACTTC.

The chain carries TRBV19 and TRBJ1-4; D remains unclear. The V and J ends lost 4 bases and 5 bases respectively, with 11 bases between them. The CDR3 extends over 14 amino acids. Per germline, CDR1 LNHDA and CDR2 SQIVND (reference sequence). The CDR3 DNA sequence: TGTGCCAGTAGTAAGCTCGGTATAAATGAAAAACTGTTTTTT. Translation gives CASSKLGINEKLFF.

This chain links TRBV6-4 with TRBJ2-1; 9 nucleotides agree with TRBD1. V dropped 5 bases and J dropped 6; count of bases not matched to a gene: 5. Germline V gene data show CDR1 as MRHNA and CDR2 as SNTAGT. The CDR3 totals 14 residues. CDR3 sequence: CASSRDRVRNEQFF. The CDR3 region has the DNA TGTGCCAGCAGTAGGGACAGGGTTCGCAATGAGCAGTTCTTC.

This clone was observed a single time. The rearrangement joins TRBV5-4 to TRBJ1-4, with D hard to call. Germline V gives CDR1 SGHNT, CDR2 YYREEE (reference sequence). Trimming took 4 bases from V and 3 from J, leaving 13 bases between them. This CDR3 comprises 15 residues. The CDR3: CASSKAGFANEKLFF. CDR3 DNA: TGTGCCAGCAGCAAAGCGGGATTTGCTAATGAAAAACTGTTTTTT. Drawing the rest from reference TRBV5-4 and TRBJ1-4, the complete variable domain is ETGVTQSPTHLIKTRGQQVTLRCSSQSGHNTVSWYQQALGQGPQFIFQYYREEENGRGNFPPRFSGLQFPNYSSELNVNALELDDSALYLCASSKAGFANEKLFFGSGTQLSVL.

This clone turned up a few times. This chain uses TRBV30 with TRBJ2-2, with D perhaps matching TRBD1 (5 bases). V was trimmed by 4 bases and J by 1 base, leaving 7 bases between them. Looked up from germline, CDR1 is GTSNPN and CDR2 is SVGIG (reference sequence). The CDR3 has 13 amino acids. The CDR3 loop reads CAWIRGNTGELFF. The CDR3 bases are TGTGCCTGGATTAGGGGGAACACCGGGGAGCTGTTTTTT.

The genes are TRBV27 and TRBJ2-7, with a possible D match to TRBD2 (6 bases). CDR1 and CDR2 from the germline V gene are MNHEY and SMNVEV (reference sequence). Between the trimmed V and J ends, which lost 7 bases and 0 bases, there was a span of 13 bases. The CDR3 runs to 14 residues. The CDR3 DNA sequence: TGTGCCAGCATGGGTGGGGGGAGCTCCTACGAGCAGTACTTC. Translation gives CASMGGGSSYEQYF.

This clone has just a few counts. V and J are TRBV30 and TRBJ1-3; TRBD1 is a possible D gene (6 bases). Germline V gives CDR1 GTSNPN, CDR2 SVGIG (reference sequence). The length of the CDR3 is 14 residues. V was cut by 1 base and J by 0 bases, with 7 bases left in between. The CDR3 DNA sequence: TGTGCCTGGAGTGCAGGGGACTCTGGAAACACCATATATTTT. Translated, it gives CAWSAGDSGNTIYF.

This clone was counted only a few times. This chain uses TRBV18 with TRBJ1-6, with 9 bases identical to TRBD1. CDR1 and CDR2 (germline): KGHSH, LQKENI. J lost 7 bases, V lost 4 bases, and 2 bases had no gene match. CDR3 size: 14 residues. The CDR3 sequence is CASSRGQGNSPLHF. CDR3 in DNA: TGTGCCAGCTCACGGGGACAGGGAAATTCACCCCTCCACTTT.

V is TRBV4-1 and J is TRBJ1-4; no clear D. Trimming took off 3 bases at V and 0 bases at J, with 8 bases between the two ends. Germline V CDR1 and CDR2: MGHRA, YSYEKL. The CDR3 extends over 15 amino acids. The CDR3 nucleotides read TGCGCCAGCAGCCAGGCCGATGCAACTAATGAAAAACTGTTTTTT. It translates to CASSQADATNEKLFF.

This chain links TRBV10-3 with TRBJ2-5, with TRBD2 as a possible D gene (6 bases). This CDR3 comprises 15 residues. Germline V gene lookup returns CDR1 ENHRY and CDR2 SYGVKD. Trimming stripped 4 bases from V and 3 bases from J, with 15 bases between. The CDR3 loop reads CAISGAGGGEETQYF. The CDR3 DNA sequence: TGTGCCATCAGTGGGGCCGGGGGAGGAGAAGAGACCCAGTACTTC.

The chain combines TRBV18 with TRBJ1-2; 8 nucleotides agree with TRBD1. This CDR3 has 17 amino acids. Germline V CDR1 and CDR2: KGHSH, LQKENI. J was trimmed by 8 bases and V by 5 bases; bases with no gene match: 19. In DNA, the CDR3 is TGTGCCAGCTCATCCTCGGGGACAGGAGGAGCTGGAGGGGGCTACACCTTC. It specifies CASSSSGTGGAGGGYTF.

This clone was seen only a few times. In DNA, the CDR3 is TGTGCCATCACCGCCGGGACTAGCGGGAGCGTCCCCACAGATACGCAGTATTTT. As protein: CAITAGTSGSVPTDTQYF. The chain is built from TRBV10-3 and TRBJ2-3, with TRBD2 matching 14 bases. Germline V gives CDR1 ENHRY, CDR2 SYGVKD. The CDR3 runs to 18 residues. V trimming: 7 bases; J trimming: 2 bases; junction bases outside the gene matches: 11.

The chain uses TRBV12-3 or TRBV12-4 and TRBJ1-6; 7 bases are a match to TRBD1. Unmatched junction bases numbered 2, after V lost 5 bases and J lost 7 bases. This CDR3 spans 13 amino acids. CDR3 DNA sequence: TGTGCCAGCAGTGCGACAGGGAATTCACCCCTCCACTTT. Translated, it gives CASSATGNSPLHF.

J is TRBJ1-1 and V is TRBV12-2; TRBD1 is the table's D call and was not checked against the DNA. TRBV12-2 is a pseudogene. This CDR3 contains 17 residues. CDR3 DNA sequence: TGTGCAAGTCGCTTAGGTGGGGGCTTACTCGGGAACACTGAAGCTTTCTTT. As protein: CASRLGGGLLGNTEAFF.

This chain connects TRBV11-3 to TRBJ2-7; TRBD2 matches at 10 bases. Looked up from germline, CDR1 is SGHNT and CDR2 is YENEEA. V lost 1 base, J lost 5 bases, and 8 bases stayed unmatched. The CDR3 sequence is 16 residues long. This CDR3 is CASSLALAGVIHEQYF. The CDR3 nucleotides are TGTGCCAGCAGCTTAGCCCTAGCGGGAGTCATCCACGAGCAGTACTTC.

Details on this clone: Germline and junction disagree at one end, which may indicate a read error. The V and J genes are TRBV7-7 and TRBJ2-1; D is perhaps TRBD2 (5 bases). The CDR3 sequence is 13 residues long. CDR1 and CDR2 (germline): SSHAT, FNYEAQ (reference sequence). CDR3 residues: CASSLGLANEQFF. The DNA for the CDR3 is TGTGCTAGCAGCTTAGGACTGGCAAATGAGCAGTTCTTC.

V gene TRBV7-9 combines with J gene TRBJ1-2, with D tentatively TRBD1 (6 bases). Germline CDR1 is SEHNR and CDR2 is FQNEAQ (reference sequence). Deletions cut 9 bases from V and 9 bases from J, with 17 bases between. This CDR3 is 12 amino acids long. CDR3 amino acids: CASLITGSSYTF. CDR3 nucleotides: TGTGCCAGTCTAATTACAGGGTCCAGCTACACCTTC. Supplemented by reference TRBV7-9 and TRBJ1-2, the full variable domain reads DTGVSQNPRHKITKRGQNVTFRCDPISEHNRLYWYRQTLGQGPEFLTYFQNEAQLEKSRLLSDRFSAERPKGSFSTLEIQRTEQGDSAMYLCASLITGSSYTFGSGTRLTVV.

The chain joins TRBV6-2 or TRBV6-3 to TRBJ2-1; 10 bases agree with TRBD2. This CDR3 spans 15 amino acids. J was trimmed by 10 bases and V by 5 bases; bases with no gene match: 11. Germline loops: CDR1 MNHEY, CDR2 SVGEGT. The CDR3 loop reads CASSTLAGEPSEQFF. DNA of the CDR3: TGTGCCAGCAGTACCCTAGCGGGGGAGCCTTCGGAGCAGTTCTTC.

The chain uses TRBV19 and TRBJ2-5, with TRBD2 matching over 9 bases. The CDR3 totals 15 residues. V gave up 6 bases and J gave up 5 bases; unmatched junction bases: 10. Germline V gene lookup returns CDR1 LNHDA and CDR2 SQIVND (reference sequence). The CDR3 loop is CASRGASGIGETQYF. The CDR3 DNA is TGTGCCAGTAGGGGGGCTAGCGGGATCGGGGAGACCCAGTACTTC.